These 16 T cell receptor beta chains share one sample of origin, sequenced in a study of beta chain features in type 1 diabetes. General study points: There was a moderate but significant shortening of TCRB CDR3s in all four CD4+ subsets of Type 1 diabetes patients.

Expressed TCRB transcripts were sequenced, since all the RNA that had been isolated was reverse transcribed. Some clones are missing from TCRdb's copy, which holds only in-frame ones; the method was immunoSEQ multiplex PCR. The sample has 550,000 to 850,000 clones, about an eighth seen once. Their cognate antigens are unknown. Input material: naive CD4+ T cells from blood. The receptors derive from a man aged 18 to 30 with type 1 diabetes.

Only a few counts were recorded for this clone. The chain has TRBV10-3 and TRBJ2-1; D may be TRBD1 (5 bases). Germline CDR1 and CDR2: ENHRY and SYGVKD. Between the trimmed V and J ends, which lost 2 bases and 2 bases, there was a span of 7 bases. The length of the CDR3 is 14 residues. In DNA, the CDR3 is TGTGCCATCAGTGAGGGGGCAGCCTACAATGAGCAGTTCTTC. As protein: CAISEGAAYNEQFF.

This chain joins TRBV19 and TRBJ1-5; 9 nucleotides line up with TRBD1. From germline, CDR1 is LNHDA and CDR2 SQIVND (reference sequence). J lost 0 bases, V lost 10 bases, and 7 bases had no gene match. The CDR3 consists of 15 residues. CDR3 protein: CAIGTGSYSNQPQHF. The CDR3 DNA follows: TGTGCCATTGGGACAGGGAGTTATAGCAATCAGCCCCAGCATTTT.

This clone came up a few times. The chain has TRBV11-2 and TRBJ2-3; D unresolved. The CDR3 spans 14 residues. Germline V gene lookup returns CDR1 SGHAT and CDR2 FQNNGV. V was shortened by 6 bases and J by 5 bases, with 15 bases between the two germline ends. CDR3 DNA: TGTGCCAGCAGGGCCGGGTTAAGAGGAGATACGCAGTATTTT. Its protein product is CASRAGLRGDTQYF.

V usage is TRBV29-1 and J usage is TRBJ1-4; D ambiguous. Germline CDR1 and CDR2: SQVTM and ANQGSEA. Deletions cut 0 bases from V and 3 bases from J, with 5 bases between. The CDR3 has 13 residues. CDR3 DNA: TGCAGCGTTGAAGATAAGCCTAATGAAAAACTGTTTTTT. It translates to CSVEDKPNEKLFF.

The V gene is TRBV7-2, the J gene TRBJ2-1; 8 positions agree with TRBD2. The CDR3 is 15 residues long. Germline V gene data show CDR1 as SGHTA and CDR2 as FQGNSA. J was trimmed by 4 bases and V by 4 bases; bases with no gene match: 6. The CDR3 loop is CASSWGLGPYNEQFF. The CDR3 bases are TGTGCCAGCAGCTGGGGACTAGGACCTTACAATGAGCAGTTCTTC.

This clone was observed a few times. The sample holds other DNA sequences that translate to the same CDR3. V and J are TRBV7-9 and TRBJ1-2, with D perhaps matching TRBD1 (6 bases). The germline gives CDR1 SEHNR, CDR2 FQNEAQ (reference sequence). CDR3 length: 13 residues. With 1 base removed from V and 6 bases from J, the gap between germline ends came to 9 bases. CDR3 nucleotides: TGTGCCAGCAGCTTAGACCCAGGGGATGGCTACACCTTC. It specifies CASSLDPGDGYTF. Variable domain in full (rest from reference TRBV7-9 and TRBJ1-2): DTGVSQNPRHKITKRGQNVTFRCDPISEHNRLYWYRQTLGQGPEFLTYFQNEAQLEKSRLLSDRFSAERPKGSFSTLEIQRTEQGDSAMYLCASSLDPGDGYTFGSGTRLTVV.

V is TRBV15 and J is TRBJ1-2; D perhaps matches TRBD1 (5 bases). This CDR3 region has 15 residues. Trimming took off 0 bases at V and 4 bases at J, with 12 bases between the two ends. CDR1 is LNHNV, CDR2 YYDKDF, per germline (reference sequence). The DNA for the CDR3 is TGTGCCACCAGCAGAGATCCCGGGACCAGCTATGGCTACACCTTC. Protein product: CATSRDPGTSYGYTF.

As to this clone: Other nucleotide sequences in the sample specify the same CDR3. This chain uses TRBV30 with TRBJ2-3, with 12 nucleotides matching TRBD2. In germline, CDR1 is GTSNPN, CDR2 SVGIG (reference sequence). J was trimmed by 2 bases and V by 3 bases; bases with no gene match: 3. The CDR3 is made up of 15 amino acids. CDR3 sequence (DNA): TGTGCCTGGAGCCGGACTAGCGGGGACACAGATACGCAGTATTTT. It encodes CAWSRTSGDTDTQYF.

This clone came up a few times. The V call is TRBV7-3, the J call TRBJ2-2; a weak D match, TRBD1 (6 bases). The ends were cut back, 3 bases at V and 2 bases at J, with 13 bases in the middle. Germline CDR1 is SGHTA and CDR2 is FQGTGA. The CDR3 extends over 16 amino acids. The CDR3 sequence is CASSFQAQGNTGELFF. The CDR3 DNA is TGTGCCAGCAGCTTCCAGGCACAGGGAAACACCGGGGAGCTGTTTTTT.

The chain joins TRBV5-1 to TRBJ2-3, with D hard to call. The germline CDR1 and CDR2 sequences are SGHRS and YFSETQ. Trimming took 3 bases from V and 6 from J, leaving 11 bases between them. This CDR3 contains 13 residues. Written as DNA, the CDR3 is TGCGCCAGCAGCTCCCTCTACGAGGATACGCAGTATTTT. As protein: CASSSLYEDTQYF.

This clone was observed a handful of times. V and J are TRBV6-5 and TRBJ2-3; D is perhaps TRBD1 or TRBD2 (5 bases each). CDR1 and CDR2 from the germline V gene are MNHEY and SVGAGI. The CDR3 is made up of 14 amino acids. V dropped 6 bases and J dropped 2 bases, with 12 bases sitting between them. CDR3 amino acids: CASRFGTLTDTQYF. The CDR3 DNA reads as TGTGCCAGCAGATTCGGGACCCTCACAGATACGCAGTATTTT.

The rearrangement joins TRBV14 to TRBJ2-7; a weak D match, TRBD2 (6 bases). The V end lost 1 base, the J end lost 6 bases, and 13 bases lay between the germline ends. The length of the CDR3 is 14 residues. Germline assignment: CDR1 SGHDN and CDR2 FVKESK. CDR3 amino acids: CASSQAWGVSEQYF. DNA of the CDR3: TGTGCCAGCAGCCAAGCTTGGGGGGTCAGCGAGCAGTACTTC.

This clone showed up just a few times. V usage is TRBV4-2 and J usage is TRBJ2-7; D possibly uses TRBD1 or TRBD2 (5 bases each). The V gene lost 0 bases and the J gene lost 4 bases, with 13 bases spanning the gap. The CDR3 has 15 residues. Germline V gene lookup returns CDR1 LGHNA and CDR2 YNFKEQ. The CDR3 coding sequence is TGTGCCAGCAGCCAAGAATGGCAGGGACCTTACGAGCAGTACTTC. It is translated as CASSQEWQGPYEQYF.

The chain recombines TRBV9 with TRBJ1-2; no clear D gene. V shed 0 bases and J shed 8 bases, with 17 bases lying between them. Germline values: CDR1 SGDLS, CDR2 YYNGEE. CDR3 size: 15 residues. The CDR3 is CASSVALESSAGYTF. DNA of the CDR3: TGTGCCAGCAGCGTAGCTTTGGAGAGCTCCGCAGGCTACACCTTC.

The V gene is TRBV4-1, the J gene TRBJ2-6; D is uncertain. Trimming took off 4 bases at V and 2 bases at J, with 9 bases between the two ends. The CDR3 sequence is 15 residues long. CDR1 is MGHRA, CDR2 YSYEKL, per germline. The CDR3 DNA sequence: TGCGCCAGCAGCCCACCCCGGACTGGGGCCAACGTCCTGACTTTC. Amino acid sequence: CASSPPRTGANVLTF.

This clone was counted between two and nine times. The genes are TRBV6-5 and TRBJ1-1, with 7 bases matching TRBD1. Germline V CDR1 and CDR2: MNHEY, SVGAGI. This CDR3 is built from 15 residues. V trimming: 5 bases; J trimming: 4 bases; junction bases outside the gene matches: 10. CDR3 DNA: TGTGCCAGCAGTGCCACAGGGGATTTAGGCACTGAAGCTTTCTTT. This encodes CASSATGDLGTEAFF.